Each of the 13 T cell receptor beta chains below was sequenced from the same sample in a study of blood T cell repertoires in COVID-19. Measured with immunoSEQ multiplex PCR; TCRdb has only the in-frame clones, and not every one. The sample has 95,000 to 100,000 clones, about 90% seen once. Specimen: peripheral blood. Source of these receptors: a man aged 50 to 59 with acute or convalescent COVID-19.

This rearrangement joins TRBV6-2 or TRBV6-3 to TRBJ2-3, with TRBD2 matching over 13 bases. V lost 2 bases, J lost 6 bases, and 11 bases stayed unmatched. The CDR3 has 18 amino acids. Per the germline V gene, CDR1 is MNHEY and CDR2 is SVGEGT. In DNA form, the CDR3 reads TGTGCCAGCAGTTACCGACCCCGACTAGCGGGGGGAGGGGATACGCAGTATTTT. Residues: CASSYRPRLAGGGDTQYF.

This clone has only one observation. This rearrangement joins TRBV2 to TRBJ1-3; tentative D call: TRBD1 (5 bases). Trimming removed 6 bases from V and 0 bases from J, with 12 bases in between. CDR1 and CDR2 (germline): SNHLY, FYNNEI. The CDR3 has 15 amino acids. CDR3 in amino acids: CASRAPGNSGNTIYF. CDR3 DNA sequence: TGTGCCAGCAGAGCCCCAGGGAACTCTGGAAACACCATATATTTT.

V gene TRBV7-8 combines with J gene TRBJ2-1; weak D call: TRBD1 (6 bases). From germline, CDR1 is SGHVS and CDR2 FQNEAQ. The germline V and J ends were trimmed by 0 bases and 4 bases, with 19 bases remaining between them. CDR3 length: 18 residues. In DNA form, the CDR3 reads TGTGCCAGCAGCTTAGCTTTAACAGGGTCATCAAATTACAATGAGCAGTTCTTC. Translated, it gives CASSLALTGSSNYNEQFF.

The chain uses TRBV28 and TRBJ2-1; 9 bases fit TRBD1. The CDR3 is 17 amino acids. Germline CDR1 and CDR2: MDHEN and SYDVKM. J lost 1 base, V lost 4 bases, and 8 bases had no gene match. The CDR3: CASSSPGTGISYNEQFF. CDR3 nucleotide sequence: TGTGCCAGCAGTTCCCCCGGGACAGGGATATCCTACAATGAGCAGTTCTTC.

The gene calls are TRBV4-1 and TRBJ1-5; D not resolved. This CDR3 contains 16 residues. V lost 4 bases and J 0 bases, leaving 13 bases between the germline ends. Germline V gives CDR1 MGHRA, CDR2 YSYEKL. In nucleotides, the CDR3 is TGCGCCAGCAGCCCCAGGTCGATGTATAGCAATCAGCCCCAGCATTTT. This gives the protein CASSPRSMYSNQPQHF.

This clone was recorded only once. This rearrangement joins TRBV5-1 to TRBJ2-7; D may be TRBD2 (6 bases). The V and J ends lost 4 bases and 2 bases respectively, with 16 bases between them. The CDR3 runs 15 residues. Germline V gene data show CDR1 as SGHRS and CDR2 as YFSETQ. The CDR3 here is CASSPLSSAAYEQYF. Written as DNA, the CDR3 is TGCGCCAGCAGCCCACTCTCTAGCGCTGCCTACGAGCAGTACTTC.

The chain recombines TRBV5-4 with TRBJ1-1, with a weak D call TRBD1 (5 bases). Germline values: CDR1 SGHNT, CDR2 YYREEE (reference sequence). V dropped 0 bases and J dropped 4 bases, with 7 bases sitting between them. The CDR3 runs to 13 residues. CDR3 loop: CASSLGTTTEAFF. For the CDR3, the DNA is TGTGCCAGCAGCTTGGGGACAACCACTGAAGCTTTCTTT.

This chain uses TRBV4-2 with TRBJ1-1, with D hard to call. The CDR3 consists of 16 residues. The V and J ends lost 4 bases and 1 base respectively, with 16 bases between them. Germline-derived CDR1 and CDR2 are LGHNA and YNFKEQ. Written as DNA, the CDR3 is TGTGCCAGCAGCCCTCAACTCGGGGTTGGGAACACTGAAGCTTTCTTT. Translated: CASSPQLGVGNTEAFF.

The chain has TRBV19 and TRBJ2-1; 12 bases are shared with TRBD2. The CDR3 covers 17 residues. V trimming: 0 bases; J trimming: 5 bases; junction bases outside the gene matches: 5. CDR1 and CDR2 from the germline V gene are LNHDA and SQIVND (reference sequence). CDR3: CASSIDGLAGPNNEQFF. The CDR3 nucleotides read TGTGCCAGTAGTATAGACGGACTAGCGGGGCCCAACAATGAGCAGTTCTTC.

The rearrangement links TRBV7-2 to TRBJ2-7; TRBD1 is a possible D gene (6 bases). Trimming removed 8 bases at V and 3 bases at J, with 14 bases between. The CDR3 runs to 13 residues. Per the germline V gene, CDR1 is SGHTA and CDR2 is FQGNSA. The CDR3 DNA sequence: TGTGCCAGCGGACTGAACAGGGACTACGAGCAGTACTTC. It codes for CASGLNRDYEQYF.

The chain is built from TRBV27 and TRBJ1-5; TRBD1 aligns across 7 bases. This CDR3 spans 13 amino acids. Germline CDR1 and CDR2: MNHEY and SMNVEV (reference sequence). Losses at the gene ends were 5 bases for V and 7 bases for J; bases not matched to a gene: 5. The CDR3 loop is CASSRGGRQPQHF. The CDR3 DNA is TGTGCCAGCAGTAGAGGGGGCCGGCAGCCCCAGCATTTT.

The V call is TRBV5-1, the J call TRBJ1-6, with TRBD1 matching over 8 bases. CDR1 SGHRS and CDR2 YFSETQ come from the germline V gene. The ends lost 5 bases at V and 3 bases at J; junction bases unmatched: 4. This CDR3 has 15 amino acids. The CDR3 loop is CASSFGQGYNSPLHF. The DNA for the CDR3 is TGCGCCAGCAGTTTCGGACAGGGCTATAATTCACCCCTCCACTTT.

The V and J genes are TRBV9 and TRBJ1-6, with 7 bases aligning to TRBD1. The V gene end was trimmed by 5 bases and the J gene end by 5 bases; junction bases not matched to a gene: 16. The CDR3 runs to 18 residues. Germline V gene lookup returns CDR1 SGDLS and CDR2 YYNGEE. Written as DNA, the CDR3 is TGTGCCAGCAGGAATACCGCAGGGGGACGGGGCGATAATTCACCCCTCCACTTT. Translated, it gives CASRNTAGGRGDNSPLHF.